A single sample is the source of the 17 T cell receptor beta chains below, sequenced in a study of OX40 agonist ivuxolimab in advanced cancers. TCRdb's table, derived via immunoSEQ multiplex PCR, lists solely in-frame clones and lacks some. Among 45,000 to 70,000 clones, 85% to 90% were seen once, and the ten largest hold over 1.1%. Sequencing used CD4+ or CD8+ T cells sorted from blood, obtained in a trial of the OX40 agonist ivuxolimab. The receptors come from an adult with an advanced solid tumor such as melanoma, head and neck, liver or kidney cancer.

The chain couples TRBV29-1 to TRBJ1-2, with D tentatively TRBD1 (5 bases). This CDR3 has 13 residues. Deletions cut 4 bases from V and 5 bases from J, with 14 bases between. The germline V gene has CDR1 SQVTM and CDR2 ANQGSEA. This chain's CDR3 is CSVAGQGDYGYTF. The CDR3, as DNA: TGCAGCGTTGCGGGCCAGGGAGATTATGGCTACACCTTC.

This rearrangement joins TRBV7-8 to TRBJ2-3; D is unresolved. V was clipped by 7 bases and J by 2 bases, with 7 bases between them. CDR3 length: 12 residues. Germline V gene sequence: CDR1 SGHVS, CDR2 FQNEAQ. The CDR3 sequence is CASTFATDTQYF. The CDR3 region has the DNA TGTGCCAGCACCTTCGCCACAGATACGCAGTATTTT.

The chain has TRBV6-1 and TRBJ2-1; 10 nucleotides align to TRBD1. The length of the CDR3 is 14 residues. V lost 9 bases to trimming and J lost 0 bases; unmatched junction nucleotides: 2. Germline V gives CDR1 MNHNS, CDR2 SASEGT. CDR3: CASRTGGSYNEQFF. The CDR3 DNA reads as TGTGCCAGTCGGACAGGGGGCTCCTACAATGAGCAGTTCTTC.

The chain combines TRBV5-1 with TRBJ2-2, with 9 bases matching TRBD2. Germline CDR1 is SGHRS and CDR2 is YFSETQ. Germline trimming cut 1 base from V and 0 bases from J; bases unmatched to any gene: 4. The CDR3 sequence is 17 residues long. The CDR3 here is CASSLSAGGTNTGELFF. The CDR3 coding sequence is TGCGCCAGCAGCTTGTCGGCGGGGGGGACGAACACCGGGGAGCTGTTTTTT.

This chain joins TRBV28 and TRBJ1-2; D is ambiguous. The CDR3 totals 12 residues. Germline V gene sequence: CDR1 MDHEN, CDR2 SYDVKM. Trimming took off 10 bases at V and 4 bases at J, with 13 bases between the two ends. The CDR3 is CATAWAGYGYTF. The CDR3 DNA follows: TGTGCCACCGCTTGGGCTGGCTATGGCTACACCTTC.

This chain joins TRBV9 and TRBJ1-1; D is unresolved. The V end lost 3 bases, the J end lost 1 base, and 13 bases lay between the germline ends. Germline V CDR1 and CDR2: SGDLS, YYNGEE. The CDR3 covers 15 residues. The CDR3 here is CASSAVDTTNTEAFF. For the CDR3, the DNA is TGTGCCAGCAGCGCGGTCGACACAACGAACACTGAAGCTTTCTTT.

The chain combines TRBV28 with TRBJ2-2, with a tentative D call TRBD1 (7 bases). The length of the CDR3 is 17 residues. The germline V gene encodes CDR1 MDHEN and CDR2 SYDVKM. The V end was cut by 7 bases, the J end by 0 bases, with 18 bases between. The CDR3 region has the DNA TGTGCCAGCAAAAAACCGCGCGGGACAGCGAACACCGGGGAGCTGTTTTTT. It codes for CASKKPRGTANTGELFF.

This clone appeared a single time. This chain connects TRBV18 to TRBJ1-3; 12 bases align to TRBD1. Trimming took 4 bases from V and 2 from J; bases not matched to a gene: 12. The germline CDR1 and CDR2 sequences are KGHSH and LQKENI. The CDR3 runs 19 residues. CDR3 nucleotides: TGTGCCAGCTCACGGGACAGGGGGCGCCCAGCTGCGACTGGAAACACCATATATTTT. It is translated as CASSRDRGRPAATGNTIYF.

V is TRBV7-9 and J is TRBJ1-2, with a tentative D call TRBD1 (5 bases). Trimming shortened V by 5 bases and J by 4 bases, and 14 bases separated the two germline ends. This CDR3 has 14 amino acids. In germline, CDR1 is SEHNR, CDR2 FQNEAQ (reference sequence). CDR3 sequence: CASSRDSGGYGYTF. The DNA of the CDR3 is TGTGCCAGCAGCCGGGACTCCGGAGGCTATGGCTACACCTTC.

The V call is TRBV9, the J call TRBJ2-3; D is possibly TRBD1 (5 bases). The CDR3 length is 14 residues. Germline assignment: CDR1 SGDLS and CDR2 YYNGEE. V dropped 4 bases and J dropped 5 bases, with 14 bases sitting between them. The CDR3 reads CASSTAPREDTQYF. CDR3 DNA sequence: TGTGCCAGCAGCACAGCACCCAGGGAAGATACGCAGTATTTT.

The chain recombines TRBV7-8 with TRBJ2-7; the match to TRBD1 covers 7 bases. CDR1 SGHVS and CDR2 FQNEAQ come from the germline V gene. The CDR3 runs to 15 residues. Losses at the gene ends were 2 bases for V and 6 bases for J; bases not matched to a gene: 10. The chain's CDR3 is CASSLTSGTASEQYF. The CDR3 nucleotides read TGTGCCAGCAGCTTAACGTCGGGGACAGCCTCCGAGCAGTACTTC. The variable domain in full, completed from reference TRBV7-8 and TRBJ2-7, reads GAGVSQSPRYKVAKRGQDVALRCDPISGHVSLFWYQQALGQGPEFLTYFQNEAQLDKSGLPSDRFFAERPEGSVSTLKIQRTQQEDSAVYLCASSLTSGTASEQYFGPGTRLTVT.

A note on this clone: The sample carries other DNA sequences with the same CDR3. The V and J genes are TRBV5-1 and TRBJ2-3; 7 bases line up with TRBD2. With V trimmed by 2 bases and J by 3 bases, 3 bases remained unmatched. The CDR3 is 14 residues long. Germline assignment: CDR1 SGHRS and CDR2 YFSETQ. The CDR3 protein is CASSLQRETDTQYF. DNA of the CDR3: TGCGCCAGCAGCTTACAGCGGGAAACAGATACGCAGTATTTT.

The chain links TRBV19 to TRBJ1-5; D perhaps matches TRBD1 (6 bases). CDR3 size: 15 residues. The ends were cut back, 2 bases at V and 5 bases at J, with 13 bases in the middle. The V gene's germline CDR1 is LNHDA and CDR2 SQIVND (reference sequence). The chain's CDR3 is CASSISGHTYQPQHF. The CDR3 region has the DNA TGTGCCAGTAGTATATCGGGACATACGTATCAGCCCCAGCATTTT. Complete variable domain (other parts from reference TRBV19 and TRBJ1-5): DGGITQSPKYLFRKEGQNVTLSCEQNLNHDAMYWYRQDPGQGLRLIYYSQIVNDFQKGDIAEGYSVSREKKESFPLTVTSAQKNPTAFYLCASSISGHTYQPQHFGDGTRLSIL.

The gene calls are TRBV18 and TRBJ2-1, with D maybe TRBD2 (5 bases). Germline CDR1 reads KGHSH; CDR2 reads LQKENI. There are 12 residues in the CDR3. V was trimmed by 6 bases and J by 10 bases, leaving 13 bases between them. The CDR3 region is CASSQRAWEQFF. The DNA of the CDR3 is TGTGCCAGCTCCCAGAGGGCATGGGAGCAGTTCTTC. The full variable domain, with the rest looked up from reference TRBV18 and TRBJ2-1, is NAGVMQNPRHLVRRRGQEARLRCSPMKGHSHVYWYRQLPEEGLKFMVYLQKENIIDESGMPKERFSAEFPKEGPSILRIQQVVRGDSAAYFCASSQRAWEQFFGPGTRLTVL.

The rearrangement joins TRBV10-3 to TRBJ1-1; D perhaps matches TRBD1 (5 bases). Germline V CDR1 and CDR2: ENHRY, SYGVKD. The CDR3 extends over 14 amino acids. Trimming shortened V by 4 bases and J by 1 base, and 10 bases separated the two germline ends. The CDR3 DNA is TGTGCCATCAGTGGGGGAGACAGGAACACTGAAGCTTTCTTT. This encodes CAISGGDRNTEAFF.

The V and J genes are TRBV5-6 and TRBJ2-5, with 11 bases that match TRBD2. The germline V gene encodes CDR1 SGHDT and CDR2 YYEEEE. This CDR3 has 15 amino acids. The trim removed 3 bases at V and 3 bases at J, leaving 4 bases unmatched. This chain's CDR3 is CASSSSGLAEETQYF. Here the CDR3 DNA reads TGTGCCAGCAGCTCGTCGGGACTAGCGGAAGAGACCCAGTACTTC.

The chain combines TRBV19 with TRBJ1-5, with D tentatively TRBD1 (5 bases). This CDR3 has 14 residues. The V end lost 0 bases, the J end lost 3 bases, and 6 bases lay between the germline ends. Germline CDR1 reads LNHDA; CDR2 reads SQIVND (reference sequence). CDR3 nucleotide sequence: TGTGCCAGTAGTATAGACAGGGTCAATCAGCCCCAGCATTTT. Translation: CASSIDRVNQPQHF.